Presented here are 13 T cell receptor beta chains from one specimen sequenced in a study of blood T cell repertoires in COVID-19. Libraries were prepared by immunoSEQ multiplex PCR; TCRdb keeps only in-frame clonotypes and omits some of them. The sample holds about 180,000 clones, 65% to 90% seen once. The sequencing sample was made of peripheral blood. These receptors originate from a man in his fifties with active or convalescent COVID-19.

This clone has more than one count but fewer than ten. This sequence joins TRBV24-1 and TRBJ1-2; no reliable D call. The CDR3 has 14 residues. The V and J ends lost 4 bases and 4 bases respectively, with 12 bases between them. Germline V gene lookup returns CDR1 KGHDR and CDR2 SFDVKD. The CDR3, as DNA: TGTGCCACCAGTGACGGAGGAATCCGCTATGGCTACACCTTC. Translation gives CATSDGGIRYGYTF.

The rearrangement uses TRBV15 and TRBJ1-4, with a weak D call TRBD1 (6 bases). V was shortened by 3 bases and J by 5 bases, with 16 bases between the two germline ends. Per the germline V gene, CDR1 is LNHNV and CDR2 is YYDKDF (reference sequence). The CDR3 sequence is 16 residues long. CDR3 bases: TGTGCCACCAGCAGTCTGGACAGCCCGAGCAATGAAAAACTGTTTTTT. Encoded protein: CATSSLDSPSNEKLFF.

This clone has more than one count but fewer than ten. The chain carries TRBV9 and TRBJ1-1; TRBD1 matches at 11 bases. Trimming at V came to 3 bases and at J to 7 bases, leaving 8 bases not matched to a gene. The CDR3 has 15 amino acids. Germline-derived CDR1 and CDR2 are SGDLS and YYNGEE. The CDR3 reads CASSAPGQGVNEAFF. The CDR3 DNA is TGTGCCAGCAGCGCGCCGGGACAGGGGGTAAATGAAGCTTTCTTT.

The chain's CDR3 is CASSPGTGDNTGELFF. CDR3 coding DNA: TGCGCCAGCAGCCCCGGGACAGGGGATAACACCGGGGAGCTGTTTTTT. The chain recombines TRBV5-1 with TRBJ2-2; 10 nucleotides line up with TRBD1. CDR1 and CDR2 (germline): SGHRS, YFSETQ. The CDR3 covers 16 residues. V lost 4 bases and J lost 2; bases outside the gene matches: 5.

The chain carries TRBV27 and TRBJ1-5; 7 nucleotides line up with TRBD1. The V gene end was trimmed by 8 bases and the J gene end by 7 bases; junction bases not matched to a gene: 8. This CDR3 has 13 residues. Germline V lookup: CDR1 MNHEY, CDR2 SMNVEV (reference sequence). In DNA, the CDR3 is TGTGCCAGCGGACAGGTGGGGTACCAGCCCCAGCATTTT. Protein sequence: CASGQVGYQPQHF.

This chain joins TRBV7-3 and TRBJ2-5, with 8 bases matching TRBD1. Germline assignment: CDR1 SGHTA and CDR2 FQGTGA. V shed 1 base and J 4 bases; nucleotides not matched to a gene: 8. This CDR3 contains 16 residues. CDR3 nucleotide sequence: TGTGCCAGCAGCTTAATTGGCCAGGGGGCAAGAGAGACCCAGTACTTC. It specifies CASSLIGQGARETQYF.

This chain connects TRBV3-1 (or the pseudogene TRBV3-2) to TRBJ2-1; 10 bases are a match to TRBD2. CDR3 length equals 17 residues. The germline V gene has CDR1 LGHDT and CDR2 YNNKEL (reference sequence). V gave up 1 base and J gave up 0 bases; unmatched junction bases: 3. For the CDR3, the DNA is TGTGCCAGCAGCCAAGGTGTAGCGGGGGGCTCCTACAATGAGCAGTTCTTC. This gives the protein CASSQGVAGGSYNEQFF.

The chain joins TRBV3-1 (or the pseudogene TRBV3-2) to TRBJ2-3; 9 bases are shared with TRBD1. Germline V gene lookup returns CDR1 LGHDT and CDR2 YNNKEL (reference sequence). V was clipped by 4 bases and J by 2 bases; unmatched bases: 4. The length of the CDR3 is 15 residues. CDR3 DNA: TGTGCCAGCAGCCCCGGGACAGGGTACACAGATACGCAGTATTTT. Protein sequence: CASSPGTGYTDTQYF.

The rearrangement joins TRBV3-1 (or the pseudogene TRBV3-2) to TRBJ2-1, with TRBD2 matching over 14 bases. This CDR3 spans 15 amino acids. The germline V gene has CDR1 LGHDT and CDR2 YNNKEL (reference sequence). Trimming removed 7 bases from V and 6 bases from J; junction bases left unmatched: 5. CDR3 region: CASNRGLAGVNEQFF. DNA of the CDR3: TGTGCCAGCAATCGGGGACTAGCGGGGGTCAATGAGCAGTTCTTC.

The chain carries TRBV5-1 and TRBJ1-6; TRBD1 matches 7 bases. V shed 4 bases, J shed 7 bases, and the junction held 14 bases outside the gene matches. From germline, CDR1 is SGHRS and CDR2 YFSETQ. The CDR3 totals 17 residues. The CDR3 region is CASSDGTAPSGNSPLHF. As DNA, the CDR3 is TGCGCCAGCAGCGACGGGACAGCTCCTTCTGGCAATTCACCCCTCCACTTT. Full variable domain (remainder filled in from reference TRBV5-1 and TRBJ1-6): KAGVTQTPRYLIKTRGQQVTLSCSPISGHRSVSWYQQTPGQGLQFLFEYFSETQRNKGNFPGRFSGRQFSNSRSEMNVSTLELGDSALYLCASSDGTAPSGNSPLHFGNGTRLTVT.

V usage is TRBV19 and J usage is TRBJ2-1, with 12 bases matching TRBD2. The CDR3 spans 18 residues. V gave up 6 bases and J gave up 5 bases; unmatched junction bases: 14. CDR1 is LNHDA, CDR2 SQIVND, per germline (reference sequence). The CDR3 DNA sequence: TGTGCCAGTAGGAGGGAAGGACTAGCGGGAACATTCGACAATGAGCAGTTCTTC. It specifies CASRREGLAGTFDNEQFF.

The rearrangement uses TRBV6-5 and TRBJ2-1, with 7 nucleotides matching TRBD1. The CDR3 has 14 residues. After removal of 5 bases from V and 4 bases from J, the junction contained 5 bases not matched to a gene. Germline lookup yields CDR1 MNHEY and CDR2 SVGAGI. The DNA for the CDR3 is TGTGCCAGCAGTCCACCGACAGGGTACAATGAGCAGTTCTTC. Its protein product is CASSPPTGYNEQFF.

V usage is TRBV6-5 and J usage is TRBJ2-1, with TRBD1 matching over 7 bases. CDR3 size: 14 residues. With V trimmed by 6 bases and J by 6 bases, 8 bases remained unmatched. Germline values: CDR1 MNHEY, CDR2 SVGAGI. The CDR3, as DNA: TGTGCCAGCAGGGTACCCGGACAGGCCAATGAGCAGTTCTTC. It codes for CASRVPGQANEQFF.